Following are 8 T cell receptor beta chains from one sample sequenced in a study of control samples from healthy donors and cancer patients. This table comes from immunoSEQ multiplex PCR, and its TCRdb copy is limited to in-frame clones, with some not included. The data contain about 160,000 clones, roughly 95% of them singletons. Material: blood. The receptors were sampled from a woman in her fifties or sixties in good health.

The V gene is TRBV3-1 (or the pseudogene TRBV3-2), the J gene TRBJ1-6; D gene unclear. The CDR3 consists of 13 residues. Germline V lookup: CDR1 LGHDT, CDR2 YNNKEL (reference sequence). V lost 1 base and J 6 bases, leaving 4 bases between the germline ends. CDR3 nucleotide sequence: TGTGCCAGCAGCCAAGCTTTTAATTCACCCCTCCACTTT. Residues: CASSQAFNSPLHF.

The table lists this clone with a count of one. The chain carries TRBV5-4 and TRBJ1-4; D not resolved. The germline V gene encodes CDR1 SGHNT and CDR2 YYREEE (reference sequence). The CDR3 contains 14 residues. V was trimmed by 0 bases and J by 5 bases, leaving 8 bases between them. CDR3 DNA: TGTGCCAGCAGCTTGGAAGGTCGGAATGAAAAACTGTTTTTT. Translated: CASSLEGRNEKLFF.

This CDR3 reads CASREGNTIYF. CDR3 DNA: TGTGCCAGCAGGGAGGGAAACACCATATATTTT. The rearrangement uses TRBV6-5 and TRBJ1-3; no clear D. Germline assignment: CDR1 MNHEY and CDR2 SVGAGI. There are 11 residues in the CDR3. The V and J ends lost 6 bases and 4 bases respectively, with 4 bases between them.

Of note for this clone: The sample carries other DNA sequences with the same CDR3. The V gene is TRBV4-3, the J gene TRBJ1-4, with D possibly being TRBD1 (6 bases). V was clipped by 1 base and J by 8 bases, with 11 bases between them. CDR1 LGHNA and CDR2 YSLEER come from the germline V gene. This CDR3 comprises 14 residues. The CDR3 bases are TGCGCCAGCAGCCAAGGCAGGGGCGGGGAAAAACTGTTTTTT. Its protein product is CASSQGRGGEKLFF.

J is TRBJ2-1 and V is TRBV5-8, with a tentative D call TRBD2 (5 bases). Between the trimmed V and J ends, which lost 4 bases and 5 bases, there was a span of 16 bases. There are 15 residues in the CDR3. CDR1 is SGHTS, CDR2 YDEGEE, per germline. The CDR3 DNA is TGTGCCAGCAGCCCGACGGGGTACGGACACAATGAGCAGTTCTTC. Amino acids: CASSPTGYGHNEQFF.

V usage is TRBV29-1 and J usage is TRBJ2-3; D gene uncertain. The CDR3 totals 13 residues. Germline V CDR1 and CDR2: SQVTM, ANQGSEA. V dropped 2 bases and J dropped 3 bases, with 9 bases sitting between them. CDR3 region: CSVETPGTDTQYF. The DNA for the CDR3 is TGCAGCGTTGAAACTCCCGGAACAGATACGCAGTATTTT.

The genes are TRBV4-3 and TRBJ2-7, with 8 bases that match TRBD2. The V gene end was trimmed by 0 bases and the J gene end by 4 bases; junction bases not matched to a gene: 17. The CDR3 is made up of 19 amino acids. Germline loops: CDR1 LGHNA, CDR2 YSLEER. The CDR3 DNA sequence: TGCGCCAGCAGCCAAGACCTAGCGCGGCGGGGGGCCAGTCAATACGAGCAGTACTTC. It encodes CASSQDLARRGASQYEQYF.

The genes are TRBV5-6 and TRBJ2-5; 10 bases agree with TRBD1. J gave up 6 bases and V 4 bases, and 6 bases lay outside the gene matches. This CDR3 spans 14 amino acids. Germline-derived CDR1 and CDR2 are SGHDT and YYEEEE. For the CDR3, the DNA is TGTGCCAGCAGCACAGACAGGGGGCGACAGACCCAGTACTTC. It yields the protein CASSTDRGRQTQYF.